This TCR beta chain was obtained from a study of identical twins. Trimming removed 2 bases from V and 0 bases from J, with 18 bases in between. The CDR3 sequence is 18 residues long. Germline CDR1 is LGHNA and CDR2 is YSLEER. General observations from the study: While abundant cord blood beta clonotypes carried fewer insertions, memory repertoires showed no such pattern. Its conclusions, products of cross-sectional statistical analysis, did not come from following the same donors.

It was template switching that added a universal primer site, and there were unique molecular identifiers on the cDNA. TCRdb used MiXCR to reprocess the 5' RACE reads, holding one entry per CDR3 protein. This sample yields under 300,000 distinct CDR3 sequences, of which approximately 11% are seen a single time; about 3.9% belongs to the top ten. This clonotype was counted between two and nine times. Its antigen remains unknown. This same sample was also taken into another study, of yellow fever vaccine responses in identical twins. That report notes: Convergence reportedly seemed to mark part of the twins' vaccine T cell response, with personalization marking the rest.

The receptor was isolated from a woman in her late teens or twenties in good health. The sequenced material came from memory (CD45RO+) T cells sorted from blood. The genes are TRBV4-3 and TRBJ2-3; D is undetermined. This CDR3 is CASSQYSMGDTSTDTQYF. CDR3 bases: TGCGCCAGCAGCCAATATAGCATGGGCGACACTAGCACAGATACGCAGTATTTT.